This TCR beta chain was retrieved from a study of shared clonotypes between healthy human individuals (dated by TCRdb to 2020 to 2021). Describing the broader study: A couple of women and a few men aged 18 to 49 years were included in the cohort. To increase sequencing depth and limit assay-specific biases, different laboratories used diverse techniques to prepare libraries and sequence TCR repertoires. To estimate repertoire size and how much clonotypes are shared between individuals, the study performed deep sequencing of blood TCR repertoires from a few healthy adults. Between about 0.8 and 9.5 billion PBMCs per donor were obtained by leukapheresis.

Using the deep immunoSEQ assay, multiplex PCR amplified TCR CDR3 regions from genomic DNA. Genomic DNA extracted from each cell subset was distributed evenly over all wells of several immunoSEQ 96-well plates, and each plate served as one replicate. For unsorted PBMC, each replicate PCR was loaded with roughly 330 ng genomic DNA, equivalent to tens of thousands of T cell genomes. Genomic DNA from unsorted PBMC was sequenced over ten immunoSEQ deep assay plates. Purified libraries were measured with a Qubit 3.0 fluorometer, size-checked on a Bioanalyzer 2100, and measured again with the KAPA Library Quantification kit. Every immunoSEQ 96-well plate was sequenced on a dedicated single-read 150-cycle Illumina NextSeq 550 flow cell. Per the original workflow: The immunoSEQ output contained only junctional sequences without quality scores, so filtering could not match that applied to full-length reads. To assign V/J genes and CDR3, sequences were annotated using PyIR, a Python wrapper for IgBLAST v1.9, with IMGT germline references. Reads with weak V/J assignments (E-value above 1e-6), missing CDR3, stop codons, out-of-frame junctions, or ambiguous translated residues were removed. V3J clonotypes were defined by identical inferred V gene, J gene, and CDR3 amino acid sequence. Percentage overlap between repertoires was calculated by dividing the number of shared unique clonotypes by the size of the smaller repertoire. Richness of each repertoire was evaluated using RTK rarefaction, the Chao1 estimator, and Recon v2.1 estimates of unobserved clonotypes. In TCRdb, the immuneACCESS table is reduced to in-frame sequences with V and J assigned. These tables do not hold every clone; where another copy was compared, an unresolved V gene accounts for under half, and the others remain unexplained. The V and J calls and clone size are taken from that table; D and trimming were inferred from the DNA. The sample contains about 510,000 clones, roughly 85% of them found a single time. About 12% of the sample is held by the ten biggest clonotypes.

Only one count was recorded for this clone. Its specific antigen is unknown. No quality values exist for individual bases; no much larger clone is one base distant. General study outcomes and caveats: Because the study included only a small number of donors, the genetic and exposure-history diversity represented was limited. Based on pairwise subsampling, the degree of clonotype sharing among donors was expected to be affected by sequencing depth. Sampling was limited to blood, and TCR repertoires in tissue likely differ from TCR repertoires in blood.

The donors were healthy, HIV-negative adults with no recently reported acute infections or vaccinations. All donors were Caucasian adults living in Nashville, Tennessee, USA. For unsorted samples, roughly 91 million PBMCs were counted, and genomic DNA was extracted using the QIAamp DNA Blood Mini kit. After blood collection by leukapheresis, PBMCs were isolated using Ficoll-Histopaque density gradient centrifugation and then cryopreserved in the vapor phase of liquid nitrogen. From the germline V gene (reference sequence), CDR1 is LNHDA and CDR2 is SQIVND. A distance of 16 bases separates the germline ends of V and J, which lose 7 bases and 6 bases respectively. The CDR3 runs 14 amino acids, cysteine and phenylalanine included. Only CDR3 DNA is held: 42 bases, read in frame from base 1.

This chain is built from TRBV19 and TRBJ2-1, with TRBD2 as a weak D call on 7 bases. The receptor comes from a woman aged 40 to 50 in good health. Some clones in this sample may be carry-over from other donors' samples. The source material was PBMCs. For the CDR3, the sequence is CASIRGGSLNEQFF. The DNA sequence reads TGTGCCAGTATCAGGGGCGGGAGTCTCAATGAGCAGTTCTTC.